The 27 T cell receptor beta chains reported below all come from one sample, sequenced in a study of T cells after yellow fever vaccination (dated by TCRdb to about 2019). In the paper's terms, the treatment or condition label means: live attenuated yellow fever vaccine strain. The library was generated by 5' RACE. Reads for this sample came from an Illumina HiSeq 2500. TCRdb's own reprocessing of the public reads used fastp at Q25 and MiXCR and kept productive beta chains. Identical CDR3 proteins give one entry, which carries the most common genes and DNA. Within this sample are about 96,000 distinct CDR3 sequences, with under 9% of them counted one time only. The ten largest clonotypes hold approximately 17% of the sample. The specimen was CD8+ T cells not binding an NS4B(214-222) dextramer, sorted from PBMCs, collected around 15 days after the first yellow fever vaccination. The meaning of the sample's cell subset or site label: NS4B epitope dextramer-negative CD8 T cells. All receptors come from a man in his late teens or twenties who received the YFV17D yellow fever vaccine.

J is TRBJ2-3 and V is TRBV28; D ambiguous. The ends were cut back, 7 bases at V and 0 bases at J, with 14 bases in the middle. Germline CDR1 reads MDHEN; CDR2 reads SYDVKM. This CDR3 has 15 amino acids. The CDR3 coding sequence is TGTGCCAGCACCCCCGGTACGCAGAGCACAGATACGCAGTATTTT. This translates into CASTPGTQSTDTQYF.

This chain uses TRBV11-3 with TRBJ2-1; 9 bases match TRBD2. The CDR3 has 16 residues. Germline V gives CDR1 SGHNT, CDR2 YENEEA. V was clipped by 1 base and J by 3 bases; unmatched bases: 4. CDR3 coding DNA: TGTGCCAGCAGCTTAGCAGCGGGGGGCTTCTACAATGAGCAGTTCTTC. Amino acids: CASSLAAGGFYNEQFF.

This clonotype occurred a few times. CDR3: CASSPTGRGMPGELFF. The CDR3 nucleotides are TGTGCCAGCAGCCCCACCGGCAGGGGAATGCCCGGGGAGCTGTTTTTT. The chain combines TRBV7-3 with TRBJ2-2; weak D call: TRBD1 (6 bases). This CDR3 contains 16 residues. Germline V gene lookup returns CDR1 SGHTA and CDR2 FQGTGA. V lost 5 bases, J lost 6 bases, and 19 bases lay in between.

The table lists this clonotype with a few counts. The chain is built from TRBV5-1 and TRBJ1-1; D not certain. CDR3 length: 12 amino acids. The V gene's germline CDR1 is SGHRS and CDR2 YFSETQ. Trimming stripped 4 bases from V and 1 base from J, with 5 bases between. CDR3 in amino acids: CASSNKNTEAFF. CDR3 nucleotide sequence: TGCGCCAGCAGCAACAAGAACACTGAAGCTTTCTTT. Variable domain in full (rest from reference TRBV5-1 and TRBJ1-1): KAGVTQTPRYLIKTRGQQVTLSCSPISGHRSVSWYQQTPGQGLQFLFEYFSETQRNKGNFPGRFSGRQFSNSRSEMNVSTLELGDSALYLCASSNKNTEAFFGQGTRLTVV.

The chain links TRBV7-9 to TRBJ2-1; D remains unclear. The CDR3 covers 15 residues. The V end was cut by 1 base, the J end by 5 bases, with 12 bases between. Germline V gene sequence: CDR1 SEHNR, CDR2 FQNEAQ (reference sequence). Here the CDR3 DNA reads TGTGCCAGCAGCTTAGTCCAACTGGATAACAATGAGCAGTTCTTC. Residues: CASSLVQLDNNEQFF. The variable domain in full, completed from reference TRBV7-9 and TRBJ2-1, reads DTGVSQNPRHKITKRGQNVTFRCDPISEHNRLYWYRQTLGQGPEFLTYFQNEAQLEKSRLLSDRFSAERPKGSFSTLEIQRTEQGDSAMYLCASSLVQLDNNEQFFGPGTRLTVL.

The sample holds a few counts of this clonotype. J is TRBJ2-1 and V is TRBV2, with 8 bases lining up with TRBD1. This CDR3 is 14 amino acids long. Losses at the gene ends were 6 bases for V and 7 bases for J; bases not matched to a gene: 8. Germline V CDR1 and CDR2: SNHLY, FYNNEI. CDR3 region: CASRGQAMENEQFF. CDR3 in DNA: TGTGCCAGCAGGGGACAGGCCATGGAAAATGAGCAGTTCTTC.

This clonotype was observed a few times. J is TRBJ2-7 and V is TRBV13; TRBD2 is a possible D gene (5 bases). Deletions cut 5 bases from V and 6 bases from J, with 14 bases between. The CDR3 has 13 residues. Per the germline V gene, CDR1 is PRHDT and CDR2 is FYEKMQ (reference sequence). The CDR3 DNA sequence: TGTGCCAGCAGCCCCCGCCGGGGAAGCGAGCAGTACTTC. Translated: CASSPRRGSEQYF.

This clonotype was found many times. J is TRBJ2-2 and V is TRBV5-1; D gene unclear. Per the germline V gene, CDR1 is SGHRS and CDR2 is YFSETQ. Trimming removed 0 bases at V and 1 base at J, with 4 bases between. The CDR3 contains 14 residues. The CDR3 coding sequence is TGCGCCAGCAGCTTGGGGCGGAACACCGGGGAGCTGTTTTTT. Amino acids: CASSLGRNTGELFF.

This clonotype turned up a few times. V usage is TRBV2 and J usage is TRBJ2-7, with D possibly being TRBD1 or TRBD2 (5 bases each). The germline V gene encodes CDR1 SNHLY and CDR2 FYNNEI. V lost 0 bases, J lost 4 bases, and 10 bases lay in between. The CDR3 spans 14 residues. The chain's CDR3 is CASSEAGREYEQYV. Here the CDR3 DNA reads TGTGCCAGCAGTGAAGCGGGCAGGGAGTACGAGCAGTACGTC.

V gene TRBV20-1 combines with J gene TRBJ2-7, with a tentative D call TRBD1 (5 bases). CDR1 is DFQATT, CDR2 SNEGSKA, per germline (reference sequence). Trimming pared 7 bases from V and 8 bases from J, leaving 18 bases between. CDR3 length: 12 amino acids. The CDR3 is CSVGAEVGQQYF. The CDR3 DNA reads TGCAGTGTAGGGGCAGAGGTCGGTCAGCAGTACTTC.

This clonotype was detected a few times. CDR3 sequence: CASSWGQGREQYV. Written as DNA, the CDR3 is TGTGCCAGCAGCTGGGGACAGGGGCGCGAGCAGTACGTC. V usage is TRBV7-2 and J usage is TRBJ2-7, with 10 nucleotides matching TRBD1. The CDR3 has 13 residues. Per the germline V gene, CDR1 is SGHTA and CDR2 is FQGNSA. The V segment lost 4 bases and the J segment 6 bases; nucleotides outside the gene matches: 3.

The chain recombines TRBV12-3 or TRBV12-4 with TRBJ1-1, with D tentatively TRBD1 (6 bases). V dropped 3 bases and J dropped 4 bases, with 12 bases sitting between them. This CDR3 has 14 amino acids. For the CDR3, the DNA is TGTGCCAGCAGTTTGGGGGGGCTAGGCACTGAAGCTTTCTTT. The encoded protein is CASSLGGLGTEAFF.

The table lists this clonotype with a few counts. Here the CDR3 reads CASSLPGTIYEQYF. Written as DNA, the CDR3 is TGTGCCAGCAGCTTACCGGGGACCATCTACGAGCAGTACTTC. The rearrangement links TRBV7-2 to TRBJ2-7; D possibly matches TRBD1 or TRBD2 (5 bases each). Germline CDR1 and CDR2: SGHTA and FQGNSA. The V end was cut by 2 bases, the J end by 3 bases, with 11 bases between. This CDR3 comprises 14 residues.

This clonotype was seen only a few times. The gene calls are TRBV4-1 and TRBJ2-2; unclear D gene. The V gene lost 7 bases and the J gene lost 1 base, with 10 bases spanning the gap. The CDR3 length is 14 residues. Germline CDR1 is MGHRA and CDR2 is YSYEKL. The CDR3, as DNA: TGCGCCAGCACTTGGGCTTTGAACACCGGGGAGCTGTTTTTT. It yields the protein CASTWALNTGELFF.

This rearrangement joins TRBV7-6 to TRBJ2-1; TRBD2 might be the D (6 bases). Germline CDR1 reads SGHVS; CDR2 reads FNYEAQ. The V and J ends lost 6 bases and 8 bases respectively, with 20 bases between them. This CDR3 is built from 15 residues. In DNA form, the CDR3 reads TGTGCCAGCAGGCGAGGGGTAGCGGACCGGGATGAGCAGTTCTTC. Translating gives CASRRGVADRDEQFF.

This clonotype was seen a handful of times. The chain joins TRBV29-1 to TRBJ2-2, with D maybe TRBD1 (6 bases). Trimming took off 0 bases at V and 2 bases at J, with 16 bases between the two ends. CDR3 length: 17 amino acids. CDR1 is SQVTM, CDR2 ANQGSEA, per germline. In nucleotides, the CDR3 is TGCAGCGTTGAAGACTACCTAGGGGGATTTAACACCGGGGAGCTGTTTTTT. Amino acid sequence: CSVEDYLGGFNTGELFF.

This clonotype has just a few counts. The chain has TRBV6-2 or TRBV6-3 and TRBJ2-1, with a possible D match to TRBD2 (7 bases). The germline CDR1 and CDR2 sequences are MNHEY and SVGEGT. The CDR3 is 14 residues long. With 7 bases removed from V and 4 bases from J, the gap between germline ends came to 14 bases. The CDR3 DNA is TGTGCCAGCAAATGGGGGGGCGCTTACAATGAGCAGTTCTTC. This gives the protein CASKWGGAYNEQFF.

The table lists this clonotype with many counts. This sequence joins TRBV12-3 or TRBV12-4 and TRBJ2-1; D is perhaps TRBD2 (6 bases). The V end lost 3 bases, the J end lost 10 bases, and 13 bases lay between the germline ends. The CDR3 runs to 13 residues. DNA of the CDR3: TGTGCCAGCAGTTTTGGTGGGGGGAACGAGCAGTTCTTC. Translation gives CASSFGGGNEQFF.

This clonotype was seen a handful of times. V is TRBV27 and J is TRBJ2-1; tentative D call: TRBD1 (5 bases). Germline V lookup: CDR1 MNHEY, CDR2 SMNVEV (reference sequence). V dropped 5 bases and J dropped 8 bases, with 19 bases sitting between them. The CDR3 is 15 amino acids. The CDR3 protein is CASSHRTSPWDEQFF. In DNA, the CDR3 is TGTGCCAGCAGTCACCGGACAAGTCCTTGGGATGAGCAGTTCTTC.

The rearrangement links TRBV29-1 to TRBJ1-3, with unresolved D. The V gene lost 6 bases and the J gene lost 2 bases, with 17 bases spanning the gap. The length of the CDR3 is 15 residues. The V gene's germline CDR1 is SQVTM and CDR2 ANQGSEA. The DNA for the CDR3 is TGCAGCGTCGCAACCACTACGGCGCCTGGAAACACCATATATTTT. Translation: CSVATTTAPGNTIYF. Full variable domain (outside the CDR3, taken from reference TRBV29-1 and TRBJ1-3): SAVISQKPSRDICQRGTSLTIQCQVDSQVTMMFWYRQQPGQSLTLIATANQGSEATYESGFVIDKFPISRPNLTFSTLTVSNMSPEDSSIYLCSVATTTAPGNTIYFGEGSWLTVV.

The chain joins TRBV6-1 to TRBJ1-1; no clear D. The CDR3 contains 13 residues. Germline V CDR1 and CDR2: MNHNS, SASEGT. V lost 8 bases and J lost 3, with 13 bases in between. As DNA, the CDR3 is TGTGCCAGCTTGAGGGTCCCGGACACTGAAGCTTTCTTT. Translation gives CASLRVPDTEAFF.

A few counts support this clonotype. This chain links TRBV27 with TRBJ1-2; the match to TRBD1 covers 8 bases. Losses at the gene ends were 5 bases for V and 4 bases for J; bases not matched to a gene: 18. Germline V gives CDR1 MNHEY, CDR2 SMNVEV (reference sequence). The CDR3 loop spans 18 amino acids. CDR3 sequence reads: CASSPMTGVKRDSYGYTF. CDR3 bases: TGTGCCAGCAGTCCGATGACAGGGGTAAAGAGGGACAGCTATGGCTACACCTTC.

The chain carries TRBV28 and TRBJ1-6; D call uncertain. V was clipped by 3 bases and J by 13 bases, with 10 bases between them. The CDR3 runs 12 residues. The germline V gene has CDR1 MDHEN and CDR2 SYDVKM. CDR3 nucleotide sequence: TGTGCCAGCAGTTTTCACCGCAGGCCCCTCCACTTT. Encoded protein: CASSFHRRPLHF. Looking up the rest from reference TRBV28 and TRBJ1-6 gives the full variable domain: DVKVTQSSRYLVKRTGEKVFLECVQDMDHENMFWYRQDPGLGLRLIYFSYDVKMKEKGDIPEGYSVSREKKERFSLILESASTNQTSMYLCASSFHRRPLHFGNGTRLTVT.

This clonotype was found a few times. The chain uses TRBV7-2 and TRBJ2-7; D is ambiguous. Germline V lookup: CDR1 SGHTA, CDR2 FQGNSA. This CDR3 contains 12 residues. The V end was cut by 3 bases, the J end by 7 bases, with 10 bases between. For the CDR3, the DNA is TGTGCCAGCAGCTTTGGCCTGCGGGAGCAGTACGTC. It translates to CASSFGLREQYV.

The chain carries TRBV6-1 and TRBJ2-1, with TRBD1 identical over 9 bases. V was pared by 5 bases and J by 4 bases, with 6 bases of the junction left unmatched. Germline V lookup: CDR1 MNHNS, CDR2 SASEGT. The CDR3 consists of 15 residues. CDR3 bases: TGTGCCAGCAGTCCTAACAGGGGGCCGTACAATGAGCAGTTCTTC. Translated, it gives CASSPNRGPYNEQFF.

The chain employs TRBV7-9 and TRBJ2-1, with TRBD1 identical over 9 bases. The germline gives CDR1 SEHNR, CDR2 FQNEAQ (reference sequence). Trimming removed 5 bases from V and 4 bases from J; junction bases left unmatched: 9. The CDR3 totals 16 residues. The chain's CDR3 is CASSPRPGTGYNEQFF. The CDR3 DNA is TGTGCCAGCAGCCCTCGTCCCGGGACAGGGTACAATGAGCAGTTCTTC.

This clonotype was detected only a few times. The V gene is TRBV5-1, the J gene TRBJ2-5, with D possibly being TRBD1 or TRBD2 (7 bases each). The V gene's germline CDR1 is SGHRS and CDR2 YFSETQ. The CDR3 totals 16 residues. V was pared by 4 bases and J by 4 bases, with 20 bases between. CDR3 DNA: TGCGCCAGCAGCGGATACAGGGGAGGGGTAGTAGAGACCCAGTACTTC. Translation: CASSGYRGGVVETQYF.